This T cell receptor beta chain was identified during a study of cytomegalovirus exposure and HLA in healthy donors. Points from the study as a whole: Some TCR beta chains (over 150 of them) were listed as cytomegalovirus-associated. In a later analysis, V- and J-gene trimming of beta chains associated with a DCLRE1C missense variant, replicated independently. In a later analysis, common viral pathogens appeared linked to several of the most significant clusters. Researchers reported that a few CMV-associated chains were confirmed in vitro as CMV antigen-specific.

CDR3 size: 15 residues. Per germline, CDR1 SGHTA and CDR2 FQGTGA. The ends lost 5 bases at V and 5 bases at J; junction bases unmatched: 3. Use of 60 Vbeta and 13 Jbeta primers characterized the PCR. Generated by immunoSEQ multiplex PCR, the TCRdb table keeps only in-frame clones and is missing some. The repertoire has 150,000 to 200,000 clones, approximately 82% of them found once; the top ten carry around 8%. Of note for this clone: Its cognate antigen is unknown.

This sequence joins TRBV7-3 and TRBJ2-2; TRBD2 matches 12 bases. The clonotype originates from a woman in her thirties or forties in good health and CMV-seropositive. Sequenced sample: PBMCs. Here the CDR3 reads CASSLAGGPTGELFF. The CDR3 DNA sequence: TGTGCCAGCAGCCTAGCGGGAGGGCCGACCGGGGAGCTGTTTTTT.